The 10 T cell receptor beta chains below come from one sample, sequenced in a study of blood T cell repertoires in COVID-19. Data came from immunoSEQ multiplex PCR; TCRdb stores just in-frame clones and leaves some out. The table records 250,000 to 350,000 clones, 80% to 90% of them present only once. Sequencing input: PBMCs or T cells enriched from blood (not recorded which). The receptors come from a woman in her twenties or thirties who had recovered from COVID-19.

The chain carries TRBV5-1 and TRBJ2-2, with 8 bases aligning to TRBD1. Germline V lookup: CDR1 SGHRS, CDR2 YFSETQ. Trimming took 4 bases from V and 4 from J; bases not matched to a gene: 12. There are 17 residues in the CDR3. The CDR3 here is CASSQTAGQGGTGELFF. DNA for the CDR3: TGCGCCAGCAGCCAAACCGCCGGACAGGGTGGCACCGGGGAGCTGTTTTTT.

This rearrangement joins TRBV11-2 to TRBJ1-1, with a tentative D call TRBD1 (5 bases). V dropped 0 bases and J dropped 3 bases, with 5 bases sitting between them. In germline, CDR1 is SGHAT, CDR2 FQNNGV. This CDR3 spans 13 amino acids. CDR3 DNA: TGTGCCAGCAGCTTAGACAGGGACACTGAAGCTTTCTTT. It encodes CASSLDRDTEAFF.

This clone was picked up one time. V gene TRBV24-1 combines with J gene TRBJ1-2; 10 bases are shared with TRBD1. This CDR3 comprises 16 residues. After removal of 9 bases from V and 3 bases from J, the junction contained 12 bases not matched to a gene. Germline CDR1 is KGHDR and CDR2 is SFDVKD. CDR3 nucleotide sequence: TGTGCCACCTACCCTTTTGGACAGGGGGAGGACTATGGCTACACCTTC. Protein product: CATYPFGQGEDYGYTF.

The chain joins TRBV9 to TRBJ1-5, with 10 bases identical to TRBD1. V shed 2 bases, J shed 8 bases, and the junction held 1 base outside the gene matches. CDR1 is SGDLS and CDR2 is YYNGEE in the germline V gene. This CDR3 has 13 residues. CDR3 DNA: TGTGCCAGCAGCGTCGGACAGGGGGAGCCCCAGCATTTT. This codes for CASSVGQGEPQHF.

This clone was recorded only once. The chain employs TRBV19 and TRBJ2-7; unclear D gene. Per the germline V gene, CDR1 is LNHDA and CDR2 is SQIVND (reference sequence). This CDR3 region has 13 residues. Trimming removed 5 bases at V and 2 bases at J, with 10 bases between. The CDR3: CASSSGEAYEQYF. As DNA, the CDR3 is TGTGCCAGTAGTTCTGGAGAAGCCTACGAGCAGTACTTC. Combining the CDR3 with reference TRBV19 and TRBJ2-7 gives the whole variable domain DGGITQSPKYLFRKEGQNVTLSCEQNLNHDAMYWYRQDPGQGLRLIYYSQIVNDFQKGDIAEGYSVSREKKESFPLTVTSAQKNPTAFYLCASSSGEAYEQYFGPGTRLTVT.

The chain joins TRBV21-1 to TRBJ2-1; the table names TRBD2, a call not compared with the DNA. TRBV21-1 is classified as a pseudogene. The CDR3 sequence is 21 residues long. CDR3 bases: TGTGCCAGCAGCAAAGCTGGCTCTCCGTCCTTTAGCGGGAGTCCCTACAATGAGCAGTTCTTC. As protein: CASSKAGSPSFSGSPYNEQFF.

This clone was seen a single time. CDR3 DNA sequence: TGTGCCAGCAGCTTAGGGCCCGCCAGCGGGGGGGCCTACGAGCAGTACTTC. Amino acid sequence: CASSLGPASGGAYEQYF. The chain carries TRBV7-6 and TRBJ2-7, with TRBD2 matching 10 bases. Unmatched junction bases numbered 8, after V lost 1 base and J lost 2 bases. Germline CDR1 SGHVS, CDR2 FNYEAQ. CDR3 size: 17 residues. The complete variable domain, with remaining parts taken from reference TRBV7-6 and TRBJ2-7, reads GAGVSQSPRYKVTKRGQDVALRCDPISGHVSLYWYRQALGQGPEFLTYFNYEAQQDKSGLPNDRFSAERPEGSISTLTIQRTEQRDSAMYRCASSLGPASGGAYEQYFGPGTRLTVT.

This chain uses TRBV11-2 with TRBJ2-7, with 7 bases that match TRBD1. Trimming took 1 base from V and 7 from J; bases not matched to a gene: 10. The CDR3 totals 15 residues. Germline V gives CDR1 SGHAT, CDR2 FQNNGV. CDR3 protein: CASSLGPQGKPEQYF. The CDR3 nucleotides read TGTGCCAGCAGCTTAGGTCCACAGGGGAAACCGGAGCAGTACTTC.

The rearrangement joins TRBV9 to TRBJ1-3, with D possibly being TRBD1 (5 bases). The CDR3 is 16 residues long. The V gene lost 0 bases and the J gene lost 9 bases, with 19 bases spanning the gap. Germline loops: CDR1 SGDLS, CDR2 YYNGEE. CDR3 DNA: TGTGCCAGCAGCGTAGGACAGATATCTTCTTCAGGCACCATATATTTT. The encoded protein is CASSVGQISSSGTIYF.

The J gene is TRBJ1-3, the V gene TRBV7-7; TRBD1 is a possible D gene (6 bases). CDR3 length: 13 residues. Germline V gene data show CDR1 as SSHAT and CDR2 as FNYEAQ (reference sequence). With 4 bases removed from V and 7 bases from J, the gap between germline ends came to 11 bases. CDR3 coding DNA: TGTGCCAGCAGCTCTCAGAGGGGGAACACCATATATTTT. This translates into CASSSQRGNTIYF.